Reported below is one T cell receptor (beta chain). The antigen is not known. The germline V and J ends were trimmed by 4 bases and 7 bases, with 10 bases remaining between them. CDR1 is GTSNPN, CDR2 SVGIG, per germline (reference sequence). CDR3 length: 11 residues. These data belong to a study of response to subunit inactivated influenza vaccine. Study-wide results and limits: Each seasonal influenza vaccination, the authors suggested, recruits few new T cells.

TCRdb recomputed calls from the RT-PCR reads with MiXCR, one row per CDR3 protein. The table records roughly 760,000 distinct CDR3 sequences, 21% of them present only once. This chain joins TRBV30 and TRBJ1-1; D perhaps matches TRBD1 (5 bases). The sequence was obtained from a man aged 45 to 65 who received an inactivated influenza vaccine. Sequenced material: PBMCs from blood, taken more than 4 days after vaccination. The CDR3 loop reads CAWTRGGEAFF. Written as DNA, the CDR3 is TGTGCCTGGACGCGGGGGGGTGAAGCTTTCTTT.